This TCR beta chain originates from a study of CD8 T cells in Susac syndrome (dated by TCRdb to the late 2010s). Turning to the overall study: The study used repertoire sequencing to test whether antigen drove CD8+ T cell activation and differentiation in Susac syndrome.

RNA was extracted using the RNeasy kit, and roughly 0.5 to 1 microgram was reverse transcribed with random hexamers. TCR beta CDR3 regions were amplified with the immunoSEQ multiplex PCR assay covering 54 Vbeta and 13 Jbeta segments. PCR amplification bias was corrected using a synthetic template baseline for primer optimization and computational correction. The study's processing was this. Reads were annotated to V, D and J genes according to IMGT and were analyzed with immunoSEQ Analyzer, with only productive sequences retained. Clonality was computed as one minus Shannon entropy normalized by log2 of the number of productive unique sequences. Public and private clones were assessed among the 100 most prevalent clones of each patient and control. Susac-specific clones were defined as absent from healthy and MS cohorts, some 1,000 published viral clones and other ImmuneACCESS disease sequences. Clones were called with MiXCR by TCRdb after fastp trimmed the public reads at Q25, and only in-frame beta chains were retained. All rows with the same CDR3 protein become a single entry with the most common DNA and genes. The V and J calls were determined by TCRdb, not by the authors. For this sample the table gives fewer than 200,000 distinct CDR3 sequences, of which around 96% were detected only once. Jointly, the top ten make up 0.08% to 0.11% of the sample.

V is shortened by 8 bases, J by 7 bases, and the region joining them spans 18 bases. From a lookup of the germline V gene, CDR1 and CDR2 are SNHLY and FYNNEI. The CDR3 sequence holds 14 residues, the cysteine and phenylalanine included. CDR3 DNA only is kept here, 42 bases in frame from base 1. As for this clonotype: Its recognized antigen is unknown. The record has no base qualities; no much larger clone is one base away.

High-throughput TCR beta sequencing profiled peripheral blood CD8+ and CD4+ T cells from healthy donors, Susac syndrome patients and multiple sclerosis patients. Healthy donors were age- and sex-matched controls. Bulk CD8+ and CD4+ T cells were purified by magnetic negative isolation, while CD8+ TEMRA cells were enriched using FACS. Blood was collected in EDTA tubes and processed within 24 hours, with PBMCs isolated through density gradient centrifugation. PBMCs intended for TCR sequencing were cryopreserved in liquid nitrogen and were subsequently thawed in a 37 degrees C water bath. The sorted or isolated CD4+, CD8+ and CD8+ TEMRA cells had a purity of 90% or higher. Overall results and qualifications from the work: The TCR sequencing and HLA analysis was acknowledged to have included a relatively small number of individuals.

The chain is assembled from TRBV2 and TRBJ1-5, with no D gene named confidently. The source is a human donor in good health. The sample comprised CD4+ T cells from PBMCs. This receptor carries the CDR3 CASVRELNLQPQHF. The nucleotide sequence reads as follows: TGTGCCAGCGTCCGGGAACTCAACCTACAGCCCCAGCATTTT.